The source of this T cell receptor (beta chain) is a study of blood T cell repertoires in COVID-19. On the study more broadly: There were acute and convalescent COVID-19 samples, and they came from the United States, Italy and Spain.

This clone came up a few times. V lost 8 bases to trimming and J lost 4 bases; unmatched junction nucleotides: 10. The CDR3 has 14 amino acids. The germline V gene encodes CDR1 LNHDA and CDR2 SQIVND (reference sequence). Measured with immunoSEQ multiplex PCR; TCRdb has only the in-frame clones, and not every one. The table records 130,000 or so clones, roughly 80% of them present only once. The receptor's source is a woman in her sixties or seventies with acute or convalescent COVID-19. The sequencing sample was made of peripheral blood. The chain joins TRBV19 to TRBJ1-2, with 7 positions matching TRBD1. Here the CDR3 DNA reads TGTGCCAGTGGGCCCCTGGGACAGCTCTATGGCTACACCTTC. As protein: CASGPLGQLYGYTF.